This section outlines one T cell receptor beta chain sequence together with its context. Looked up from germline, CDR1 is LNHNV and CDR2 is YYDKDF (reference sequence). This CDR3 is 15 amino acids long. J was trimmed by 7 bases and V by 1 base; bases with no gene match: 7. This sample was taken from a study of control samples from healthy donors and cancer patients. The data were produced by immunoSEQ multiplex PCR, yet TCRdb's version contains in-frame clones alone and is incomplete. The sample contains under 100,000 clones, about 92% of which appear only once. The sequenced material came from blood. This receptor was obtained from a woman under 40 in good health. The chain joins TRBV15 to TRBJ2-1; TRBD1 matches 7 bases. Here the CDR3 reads CATSRGRQGENEQFF. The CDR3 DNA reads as TGTGCCACCAGCAGAGGTCGACAGGGTGAAAATGAGCAGTTCTTC.